A selection of T cell receptor beta chains follows, all from one sample in a study of blood T cell repertoires in COVID-19. Generated by immunoSEQ multiplex PCR, the TCRdb table keeps only in-frame clones and is missing some. The repertoire holds a few hundred thousand clones, with 80% to 90% as singletons. Material for sequencing was peripheral blood. These receptors came from a woman between 45 and 65 years old with COVID-19, enrolled during active disease. The CDR3 runs from the conserved cysteine through the conserved F or W. A D gene is named only where the DNA matches it firmly. Size values are once, few and many counts, or a class for expanded clones, and some rows have none.

J: TRBJ1-2; D: .; size: once; V: TRBV7-2; CDR3: CASSQDNKYGYTF; DNA: TGTGCCAGCAGCCAGGACAATAAGTATGGCTACACCTTC
J: TRBJ1-5; D: .; size: .; V: TRBV4-1; CDR3: CASSQPAGNQPQHF; DNA: TGCGCCAGCAGCCAACCAGCGGGTAATCAGCCCCAGCATTTT
J: TRBJ1-2; D: .; size: .; V: TRBV9; CDR3: CASSVVGQSGRGYTF; DNA: TGTGCCAGCAGCGTAGTAGGGCAGAGTGGGAGGGGCTACACCTTC
J: TRBJ1-5; D: .; size: .; V: TRBV18; CDR3: CASSPMGRQPQHF; DNA: TGTGCCAGCTCACCCATGGGGCGTCAGCCCCAGCATTTT
J: TRBJ2-3; D: TRBD2; size: .; V: TRBV6-5; CDR3: CASSRSGRDTDTQYF; DNA: TGTGCCAGCAGTCGAAGCGGGAGGGACACAGATACGCAGTATTTT
J: TRBJ1-6; D: .; size: few; V: TRBV19; CDR3: CASKEVGNSPLHF; DNA: TGTGCCAGTAAGGAGGTTGGAAATTCACCCCTCCACTTT
J: TRBJ1-1; D: TRBD1; size: .; V: TRBV30; CDR3: CAWSTRGRFPNTEAFF; DNA: TGTGCCTGGAGTACCAGGGGGCGCTTCCCGAACACTGAAGCTTTCTTT
J: TRBJ2-3; D: .; size: .; V: TRBV4-1; CDR3: CASSPETGVADTQYF; DNA: TGCGCCAGCAGCCCCGAGACGGGAGTGGCAGATACGCAGTATTTT
J: TRBJ2-1; D: TRBD2; size: .; V: TRBV6-2/TRBV6-3; CDR3: CASSGQLAGGPSGEQFF; DNA: TGTGCCAGCAGTGGCCAACTAGCGGGAGGGCCCTCAGGTGAGCAGTTCTTC
J: TRBJ2-1; D: TRBD2; size: .; V: TRBV24-1; CDR3: CATSDWASGDEQFF; DNA: TGTGCCACCAGTGATTGGGCTAGCGGAGATGAGCAGTTCTTC
J: TRBJ2-3; D: .; size: once; V: TRBV2; CDR3: CASSGGHSTDTQYF; DNA: TGTGCCAGCAGCGGCGGGCATAGCACAGATACGCAGTATTTT
J: TRBJ1-1; D: .; size: .; V: TRBV18; CDR3: CASSPDSNTEAFF; DNA: TGTGCCAGCTCACCGGACAGTAACACTGAAGCTTTCTTT
J: TRBJ1-2; D: .; size: .; V: TRBV19; CDR3: CASTKVGGSNYGYTF; DNA: TGTGCCAGCACGAAGGTCGGGGGTAGTAACTATGGCTACACCTTC
J: TRBJ1-5; D: .; size: .; V: TRBV19; CDR3: CASSKVPGSSNQPQHF; DNA: TGTGCCAGTAGTAAGGTGCCGGGATCTAGCAATCAGCCCCAGCATTTT
J: TRBJ1-1; D: .; size: .; V: TRBV6-5; CDR3: CASSYSGGMNTEAFF; DNA: TGTGCCAGCAGTTACTCCGGGGGGATGAACACTGAAGCTTTCTTT
J: TRBJ2-3; D: TRBD1; size: .; V: TRBV28; CDR3: CASSLQSTTGGRDTQYF; DNA: TGTGCCAGCAGTTTACAATCTACGACAGGGGGCAGAGATACGCAGTATTTT
J: TRBJ2-7; D: TRBD2; size: .; V: TRBV7-9; CDR3: CASSLVSSGRYEQYF; DNA: TGTGCCAGCAGCTTAGTTTCTAGCGGGAGATACGAGCAGTACTTC
J: TRBJ2-4; D: .; size: .; V: TRBV29-1; CDR3: CSVVIPGKNIQYF; DNA: TGCAGCGTTGTTATTCCAGGAAAAAACATTCAGTACTTC
J: TRBJ2-7; D: TRBD2; size: .; V: TRBV4-2; CDR3: CASSQGLTSGYSYEQYF; DNA: TGTGCCAGCAGCCAAGGTTTGACTAGCGGTTACTCCTACGAGCAGTACTTC
J: TRBJ1-2; D: .; size: .; V: TRBV19; CDR3: CASSIAGGPYGYTF; DNA: TGTGCCAGTAGTATAGCTGGAGGGCCCTATGGCTACACCTTC
J: TRBJ1-1; D: .; size: .; V: TRBV5-1; CDR3: CASSLSGTLNTEAFF; DNA: TGCGCCAGCAGCTTATCAGGGACTTTGAACACTGAAGCTTTCTTT
J: TRBJ2-5; D: TRBD1; size: .; V: TRBV19; CDR3: CASSTNDRAGETQYF; DNA: TGTGCCAGTAGTACAAACGACAGGGCAGGAGAGACCCAGTACTTC
J: TRBJ2-1; D: .; size: .; V: TRBV3-1/TRBV3-2; CDR3: CASSQDQGYNEQFF; DNA: TGTGCCAGCAGCCAAGATCAGGGTTACAATGAGCAGTTCTTC
J: TRBJ1-6; D: .; size: .; V: TRBV10-3; CDR3: CASFNPSSYNSPLHF; DNA: TGTGCCAGTTTTAATCCGAGCTCCTATAATTCACCCCTCCACTTT
J: TRBJ1-1; D: .; size: .; V: TRBV25-1; CDR3: CASRRPEDTEAFF; DNA: TGTGCCAGCAGACGACCAGAGGACACTGAAGCTTTCTTT
J: TRBJ1-2; D: TRBD1; size: .; V: TRBV5-1; CDR3: CASSLGTGRYGYTF; DNA: TGCGCCAGCAGCTTGGGGACAGGCCGGTATGGCTACACCTTC
J: TRBJ1-5; D: TRBD1; size: .; V: TRBV6-6; CDR3: CASSSGTGNQPQHF; DNA: TGTGCCAGCAGTTCCGGGACAGGCAATCAGCCCCAGCATTTT
J: TRBJ1-2; D: .; size: .; V: TRBV2; CDR3: CASRNQGYGYTF; DNA: TGTGCCAGCAGGAACCAGGGCTATGGCTACACCTTC
J: TRBJ1-2; D: .; size: .; V: TRBV3-1/TRBV3-2; CDR3: CASSHLRQTTNYGYTF; DNA: TGTGCCAGCAGCCATTTGAGACAGACCACTAACTATGGCTACACCTTC
J: TRBJ1-2; D: .; size: many; V: TRBV27; CDR3: CASTFGRSVFF; DNA: TGTGCCAGCACCTTTGGTCGCTCGGTCTTCTTC
J: TRBJ2-5; D: .; size: once; V: TRBV6-6; CDR3: CASSTRTGVETQYF; DNA: TGTGCCAGCAGTACCCGTACGGGGGTGGAGACCCAGTACTTC
J: TRBJ2-2; D: .; size: .; V: TRBV9; CDR3: CASSVSYRTGELFF; DNA: TGTGCCAGCAGCGTTAGCTATCGCACCGGGGAGCTGTTTTTT
J: TRBJ2-2; D: TRBD1; size: .; V: TRBV5-4; CDR3: CASSGRKDRGWTGELFF; DNA: TGTGCCAGCAGCGGACGGAAGGACAGGGGATGGACCGGGGAGCTGTTTTTT
J: TRBJ2-2; D: TRBD1; size: once; V: TRBV11-3; CDR3: CASTYGGQGASGELFF; DNA: TGTGCCAGCACTTATGGGGGACAGGGGGCGAGCGGGGAGCTGTTTTTT
J: TRBJ2-7; D: TRBD2; size: once; V: TRBV7-2; CDR3: CASSPRTSGLTYEQYF; DNA: TGTGCCAGCAGCCCCCGGACTAGCGGGTTGACCTACGAGCAGTACTTC
J: TRBJ2-7; D: .; size: .; V: TRBV6-2/TRBV6-3; CDR3: CASSYAGGRISGYEQYF; DNA: TGTGCCAGCAGTTACGCCGGCGGGCGGATTTCTGGCTACGAGCAGTACTTC
J: TRBJ2-6; D: .; size: .; V: TRBV6-2/TRBV6-3; CDR3: CASSPDSFNVLTF; DNA: TGTGCCAGCAGTCCAGACAGCTTCAACGTCCTGACTTTC
J: TRBJ2-4; D: .; size: once; V: TRBV30; CDR3: CAWSPTGLDIQYF; DNA: TGTGCCTGGAGTCCTACAGGGCTAGACATTCAGTACTTC
J: TRBJ2-2; D: TRBD2; size: once; V: TRBV9; CDR3: CASSVEPPLGTSGHRGAVF; DNA: TGTGCCAGCAGCGTAGAACCACCTTTGGGGACTAGCGGTCATAGGGGAGCTGTTTTT
J: TRBJ2-2; D: TRBD1; size: .; V: TRBV11-3; CDR3: CASSLWGQGARAGELFF; DNA: TGTGCCAGCAGCTTATGGGGACAGGGGGCGCGAGCCGGGGAGCTGTTTTTT
J: TRBJ1-1; D: .; size: .; V: TRBV30; CDR3: CAWSVRGMGYTEAFF; DNA: TGTGCCTGGAGTGTACGGGGGATGGGGTACACTGAAGCTTTCTTT
J: TRBJ1-3; D: .; size: few; V: TRBV5-6; CDR3: CASKDENRASPVHFTIYF; DNA: TGTGCCAGCAAAGACGAAAACAGGGCTAGCCCCGTCCACTTCACCATATATTTT
J: TRBJ2-7; D: TRBD1; size: .; V: TRBV2; CDR3: CASMDRDSYEQYF; DNA: TGTGCCAGCATGGACAGGGACTCCTACGAGCAGTACTTC
J: TRBJ2-3; D: .; size: .; V: TRBV5-4; CDR3: CASRQTDTQYF; DNA: TGTGCCAGCAGACAAACAGATACGCAGTATTTT
J: TRBJ1-2; D: .; size: .; V: TRBV4-3; CDR3: CASSQDGRSNYGYTF; DNA: TGCGCCAGCAGCCAAGATGGCAGATCTAACTATGGCTACACCTTC
J: TRBJ2-7; D: .; size: .; V: TRBV11-3; CDR3: CASSSGGTALGEQYF; DNA: TGTGCCAGCAGCTCCGGAGGGACAGCCCTTGGGGAGCAGTACTTC
J: TRBJ2-2; D: TRBD2; size: .; V: TRBV5-1; CDR3: CASSLAGGGTGELFF; DNA: TGCGCCAGCAGCTTGGCTGGCGGGGGTACCGGGGAGCTGTTTTTT
J: TRBJ1-2; D: .; size: .; V: TRBV7-2; CDR3: CASRSGAGSYGYTF; DNA: TGTGCCAGCAGGTCAGGCGCGGGAAGCTATGGCTACACCTTC
J: TRBJ2-1; D: TRBD1; size: .; V: TRBV9; CDR3: CASSERDRGYNEQFF; DNA: TGTGCCAGCAGCGAAAGGGACAGGGGGTACAATGAGCAGTTCTTC
J: TRBJ2-1; D: .; size: once; V: TRBV2; CDR3: CASSEGAWSSYNEQFF; DNA: TGTGCCAGCAGTGAGGGGGCCTGGAGCTCCTACAATGAGCAGTTCTTC
J: TRBJ2-7; D: .; size: .; V: TRBV10-2; CDR3: CASSGETRGLPYEQYF; DNA: TGCGCCAGCAGTGGAGAGACGCGCGGACTCCCCTACGAGCAGTACTTC